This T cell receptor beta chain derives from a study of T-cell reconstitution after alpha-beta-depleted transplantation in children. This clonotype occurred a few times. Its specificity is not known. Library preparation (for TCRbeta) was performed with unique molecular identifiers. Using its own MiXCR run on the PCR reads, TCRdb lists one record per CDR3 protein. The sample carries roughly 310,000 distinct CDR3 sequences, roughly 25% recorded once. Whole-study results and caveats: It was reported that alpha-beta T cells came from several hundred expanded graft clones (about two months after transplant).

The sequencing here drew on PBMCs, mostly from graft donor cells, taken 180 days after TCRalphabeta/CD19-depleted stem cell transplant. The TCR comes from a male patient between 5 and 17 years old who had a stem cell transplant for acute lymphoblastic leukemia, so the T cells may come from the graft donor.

The CDR3 loop reads CASSLGINEQFF. The CDR3 nucleotides are TGTGCCAGCAGCTTGGGAATCAATGAGCAGTTCTTC. V and J are TRBV5-5 and TRBJ2-1; D gene uncertain. V was shortened by 0 bases and J by 6 bases, with 4 bases between the two germline ends. Germline CDR1 and CDR2: SGHKS and YYEKEE (reference sequence). The CDR3 is made up of 12 amino acids.